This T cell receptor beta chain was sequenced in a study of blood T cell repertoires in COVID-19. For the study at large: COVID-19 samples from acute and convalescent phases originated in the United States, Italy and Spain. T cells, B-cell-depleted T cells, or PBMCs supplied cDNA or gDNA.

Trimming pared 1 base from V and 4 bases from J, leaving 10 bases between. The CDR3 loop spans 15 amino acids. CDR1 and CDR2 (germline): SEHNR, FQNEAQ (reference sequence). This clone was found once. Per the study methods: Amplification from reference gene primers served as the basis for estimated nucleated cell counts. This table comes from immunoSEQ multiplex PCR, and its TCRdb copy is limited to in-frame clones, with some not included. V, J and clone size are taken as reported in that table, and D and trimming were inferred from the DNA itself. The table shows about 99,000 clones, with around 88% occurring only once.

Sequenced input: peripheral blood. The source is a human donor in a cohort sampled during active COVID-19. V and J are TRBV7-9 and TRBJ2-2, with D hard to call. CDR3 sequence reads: CASSLGRSSTGELFF. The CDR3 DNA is TGTGCCAGCAGCTTAGGTCGGAGCAGCACCGGGGAGCTGTTTTTT.